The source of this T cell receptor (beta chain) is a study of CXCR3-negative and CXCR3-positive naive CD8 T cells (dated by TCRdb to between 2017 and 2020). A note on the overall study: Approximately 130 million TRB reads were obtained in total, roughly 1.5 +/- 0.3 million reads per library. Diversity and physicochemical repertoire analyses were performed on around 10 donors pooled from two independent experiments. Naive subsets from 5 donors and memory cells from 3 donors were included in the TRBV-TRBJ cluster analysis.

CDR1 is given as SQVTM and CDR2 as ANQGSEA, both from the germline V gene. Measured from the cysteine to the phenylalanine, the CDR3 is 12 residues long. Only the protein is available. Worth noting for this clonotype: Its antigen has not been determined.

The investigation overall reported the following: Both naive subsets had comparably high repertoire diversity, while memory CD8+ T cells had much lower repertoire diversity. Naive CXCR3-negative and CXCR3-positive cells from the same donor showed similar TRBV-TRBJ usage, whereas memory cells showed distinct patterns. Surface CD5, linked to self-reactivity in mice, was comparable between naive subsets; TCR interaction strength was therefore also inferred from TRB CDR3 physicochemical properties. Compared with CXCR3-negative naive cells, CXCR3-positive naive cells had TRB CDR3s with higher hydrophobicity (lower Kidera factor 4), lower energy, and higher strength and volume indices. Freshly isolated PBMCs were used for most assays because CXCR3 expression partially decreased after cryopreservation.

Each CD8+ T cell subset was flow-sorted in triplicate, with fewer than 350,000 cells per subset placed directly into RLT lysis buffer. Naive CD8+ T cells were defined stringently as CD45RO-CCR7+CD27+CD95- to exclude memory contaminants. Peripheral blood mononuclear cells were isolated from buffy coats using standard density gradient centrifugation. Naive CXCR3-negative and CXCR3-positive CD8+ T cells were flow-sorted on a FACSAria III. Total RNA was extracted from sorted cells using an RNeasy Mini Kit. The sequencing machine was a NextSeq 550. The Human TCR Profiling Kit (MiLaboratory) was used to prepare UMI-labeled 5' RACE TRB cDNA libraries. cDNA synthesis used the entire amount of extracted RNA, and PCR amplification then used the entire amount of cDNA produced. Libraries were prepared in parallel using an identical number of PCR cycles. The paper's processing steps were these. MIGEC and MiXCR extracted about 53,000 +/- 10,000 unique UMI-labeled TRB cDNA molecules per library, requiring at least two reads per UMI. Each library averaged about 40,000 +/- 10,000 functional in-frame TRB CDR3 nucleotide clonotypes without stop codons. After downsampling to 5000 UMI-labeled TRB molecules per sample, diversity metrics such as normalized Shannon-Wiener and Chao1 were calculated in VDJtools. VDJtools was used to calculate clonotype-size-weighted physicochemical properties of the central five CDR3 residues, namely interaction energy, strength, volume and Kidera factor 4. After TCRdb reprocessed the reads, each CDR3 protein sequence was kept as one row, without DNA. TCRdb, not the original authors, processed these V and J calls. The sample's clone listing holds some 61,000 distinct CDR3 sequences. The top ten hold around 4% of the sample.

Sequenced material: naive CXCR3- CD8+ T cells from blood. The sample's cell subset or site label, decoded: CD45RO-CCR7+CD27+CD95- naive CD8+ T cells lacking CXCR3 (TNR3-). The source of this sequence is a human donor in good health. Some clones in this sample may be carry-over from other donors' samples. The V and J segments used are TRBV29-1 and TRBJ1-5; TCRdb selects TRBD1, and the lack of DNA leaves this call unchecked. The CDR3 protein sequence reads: CSVGSGDGPQHF.